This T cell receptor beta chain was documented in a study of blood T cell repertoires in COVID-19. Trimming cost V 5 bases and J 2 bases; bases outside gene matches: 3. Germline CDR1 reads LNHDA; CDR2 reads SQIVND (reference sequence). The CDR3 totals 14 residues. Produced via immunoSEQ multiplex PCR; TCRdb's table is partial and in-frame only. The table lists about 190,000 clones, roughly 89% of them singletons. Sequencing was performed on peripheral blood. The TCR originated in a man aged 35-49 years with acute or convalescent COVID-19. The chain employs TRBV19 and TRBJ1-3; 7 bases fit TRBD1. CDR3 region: CASSLTGTGNTIYF. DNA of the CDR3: TGTGCCAGTAGTCTGACAGGGACTGGAAACACCATATATTTT.